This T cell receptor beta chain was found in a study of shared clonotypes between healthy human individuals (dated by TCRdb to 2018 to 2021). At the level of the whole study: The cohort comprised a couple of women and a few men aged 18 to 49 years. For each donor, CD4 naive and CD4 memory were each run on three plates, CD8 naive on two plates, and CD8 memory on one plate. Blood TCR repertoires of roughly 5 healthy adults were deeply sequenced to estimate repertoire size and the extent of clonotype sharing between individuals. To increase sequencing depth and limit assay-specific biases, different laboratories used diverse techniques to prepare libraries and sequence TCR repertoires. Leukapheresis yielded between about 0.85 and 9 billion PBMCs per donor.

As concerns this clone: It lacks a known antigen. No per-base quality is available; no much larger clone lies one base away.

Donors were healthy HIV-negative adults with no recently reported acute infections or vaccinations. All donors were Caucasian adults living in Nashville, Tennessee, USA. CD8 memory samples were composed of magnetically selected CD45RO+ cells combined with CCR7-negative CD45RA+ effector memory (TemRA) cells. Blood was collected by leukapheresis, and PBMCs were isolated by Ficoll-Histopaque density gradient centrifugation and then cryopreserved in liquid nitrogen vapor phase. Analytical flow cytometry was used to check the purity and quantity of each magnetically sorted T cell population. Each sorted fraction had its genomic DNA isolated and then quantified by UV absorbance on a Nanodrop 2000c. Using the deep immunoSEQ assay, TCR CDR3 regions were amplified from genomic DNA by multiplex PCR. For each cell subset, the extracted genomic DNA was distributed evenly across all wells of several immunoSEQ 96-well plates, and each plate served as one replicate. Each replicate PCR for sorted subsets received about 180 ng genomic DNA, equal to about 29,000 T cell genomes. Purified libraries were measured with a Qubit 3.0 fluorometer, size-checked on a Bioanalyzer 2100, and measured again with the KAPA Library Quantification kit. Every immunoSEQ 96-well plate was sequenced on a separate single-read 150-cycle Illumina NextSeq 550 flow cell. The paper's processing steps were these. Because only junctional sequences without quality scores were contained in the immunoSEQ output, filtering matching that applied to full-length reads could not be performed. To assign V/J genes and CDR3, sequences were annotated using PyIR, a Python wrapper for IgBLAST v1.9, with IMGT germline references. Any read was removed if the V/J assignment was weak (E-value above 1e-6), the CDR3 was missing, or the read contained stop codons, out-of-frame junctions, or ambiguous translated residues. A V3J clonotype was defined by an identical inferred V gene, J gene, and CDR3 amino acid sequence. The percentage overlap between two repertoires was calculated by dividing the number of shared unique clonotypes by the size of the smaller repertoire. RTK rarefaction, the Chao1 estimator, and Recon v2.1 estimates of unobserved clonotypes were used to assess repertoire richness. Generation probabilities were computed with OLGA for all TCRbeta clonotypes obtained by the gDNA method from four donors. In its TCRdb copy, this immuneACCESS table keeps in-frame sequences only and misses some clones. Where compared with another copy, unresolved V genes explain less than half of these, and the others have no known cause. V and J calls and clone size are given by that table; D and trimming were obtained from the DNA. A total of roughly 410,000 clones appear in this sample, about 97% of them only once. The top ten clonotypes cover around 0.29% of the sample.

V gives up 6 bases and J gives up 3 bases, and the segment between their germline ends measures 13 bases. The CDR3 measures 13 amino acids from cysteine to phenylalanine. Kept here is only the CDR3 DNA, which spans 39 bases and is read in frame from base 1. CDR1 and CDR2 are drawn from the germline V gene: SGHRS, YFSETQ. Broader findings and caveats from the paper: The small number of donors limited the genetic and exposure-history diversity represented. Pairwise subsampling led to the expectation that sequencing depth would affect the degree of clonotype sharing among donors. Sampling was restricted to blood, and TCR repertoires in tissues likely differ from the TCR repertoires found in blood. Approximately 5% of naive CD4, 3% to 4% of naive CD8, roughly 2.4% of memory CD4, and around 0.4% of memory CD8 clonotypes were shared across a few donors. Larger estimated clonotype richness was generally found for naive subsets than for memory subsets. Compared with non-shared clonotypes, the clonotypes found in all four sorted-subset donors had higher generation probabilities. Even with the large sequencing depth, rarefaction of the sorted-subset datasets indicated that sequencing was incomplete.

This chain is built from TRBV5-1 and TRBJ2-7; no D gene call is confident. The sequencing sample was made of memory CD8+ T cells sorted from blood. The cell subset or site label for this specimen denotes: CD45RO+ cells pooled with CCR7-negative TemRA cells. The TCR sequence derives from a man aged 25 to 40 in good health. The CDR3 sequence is CASKVTPDYEQYF. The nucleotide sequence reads TGCGCCAGCAAGGTGACTCCCGACTACGAGCAGTACTTC.